The next 28 T cell receptor beta chains were all read from a single sample in a study of shared clonotypes between healthy human individuals. Sequencing was performed with immunoSEQ multiplex PCR; in TCRdb, only in-frame clones are kept and a portion is missing. The sample yields about 2.4 million clones, over 85% seen once. Sequencing was performed on naive CD4+ T cells sorted from blood. Subset defined: CD45RA+ positively selected. The receptors were sampled from a man between 18 and 35 years old in good health.

The chain links TRBV5-1 to TRBJ2-3; no clear D. The length of the CDR3 is 15 residues. Germline CDR1 reads SGHRS; CDR2 reads YFSETQ. Trimming pared 1 base from V and 2 bases from J, leaving 11 bases between. This CDR3 is CASSLSTSPTDTQYF. The DNA of the CDR3 is TGCGCCAGCAGCTTGAGCACTTCTCCCACAGATACGCAGTATTTT.

This sequence joins TRBV10-3 and TRBJ2-1; 10 nucleotides align to TRBD2. The junction had 13 bases not matched to a gene; V was cut back by 5 bases and J by 9 bases. CDR1 is ENHRY, CDR2 SYGVKD, per germline. The CDR3 is 16 residues long. CDR3 DNA: TGTGCCATCAGTATGCTCTCCCAGCGGGAGGGCAGTGAGCAGTTCTTC. Translation: CAISMLSQREGSEQFF.

The chain couples TRBV5-8 to TRBJ2-7, with TRBD2 matching 14 bases. Germline CDR1 SGHTS, CDR2 YDEGEE. V shed 4 bases and J 4 bases; nucleotides not matched to a gene: 4. The CDR3 totals 15 residues. The DNA for the CDR3 is TGTGCCAGCAGCCGCGGACTAGCGGGGGGTTACGAGCAGTACTTC. Encoded protein: CASSRGLAGGYEQYF. Full variable domain (missing parts from reference TRBV5-8 and TRBJ2-7): EAGVTQSPTHLIKTRGQQATLRCSPISGHTSVYWYQQALGLGLQFLLWYDEGEERNRGNFPPRFSGRQFPNYSSELNVNALELEDSALYLCASSRGLAGGYEQYFGPGTRLTVT.

This clone occurred once. The sample carries other DNA sequences with the same CDR3. The rearrangement joins TRBV19 to TRBJ1-3, with D possibly being TRBD1 (6 bases). The CDR3 totals 13 residues. Trimming took off 9 bases at V and 0 bases at J, with 9 bases between the two ends. Germline V gives CDR1 LNHDA, CDR2 SQIVND (reference sequence). CDR3 DNA: TGTGCCAGCGGACAGTTCTCTGGAAACACCATATATTTT. Amino acid sequence: CASGQFSGNTIYF.

The chain recombines TRBV9 with TRBJ1-1, with D hard to call. Germline V gene sequence: CDR1 SGDLS, CDR2 YYNGEE. There are 14 residues in the CDR3. V was shortened by 0 bases and J by 1 base, with 7 bases between the two germline ends. The CDR3 coding sequence is TGTGCCAGCAGCGTAGATCTCACGAACACTGAAGCTTTCTTT. It encodes CASSVDLTNTEAFF.

The rearrangement joins TRBV19 to TRBJ1-5; TRBD1 is a possible D gene (6 bases). V was pared by 5 bases and J by 6 bases, with 14 bases between. The length of the CDR3 is 14 residues. Germline CDR1 reads LNHDA; CDR2 reads SQIVND (reference sequence). DNA of the CDR3: TGTGCCAGTAGTCAGTCAGGGGTTAGTCAGCCCCAGCATTTT. It codes for CASSQSGVSQPQHF. Full variable domain (missing parts from reference TRBV19 and TRBJ1-5): DGGITQSPKYLFRKEGQNVTLSCEQNLNHDAMYWYRQDPGQGLRLIYYSQIVNDFQKGDIAEGYSVSREKKESFPLTVTSAQKNPTAFYLCASSQSGVSQPQHFGDGTRLSIL.

This rearrangement joins TRBV12-5 to TRBJ1-1; D gene unclear. This CDR3 comprises 13 residues. Germline loops: CDR1 LGHNT, CDR2 FRNRAP. V dropped 3 bases and J dropped 4 bases, with 9 bases sitting between them. The CDR3 sequence is CASGLERGTEAFF. For the CDR3, the DNA is TGTGCTAGTGGTTTAGAAAGAGGCACTGAAGCTTTCTTT.

This chain links TRBV10-2 with TRBJ1-6; tentative D call: TRBD1 (5 bases). V lost 7 bases, J lost 10 bases, and 17 bases lay in between. Per the germline V gene, CDR1 is WSHSY and CDR2 is SAAADI. The CDR3 is 14 amino acids. CDR3 coding DNA: TGCGCCAGCAATCTTCGGCAGGGAGGCTCACCCCTCCACTTT. Its protein is CASNLRQGGSPLHF.

The chain links TRBV5-1 to TRBJ2-7; the D is unclear. Germline V gene lookup returns CDR1 SGHRS and CDR2 YFSETQ. The CDR3 loop spans 14 amino acids. V lost 1 base and J 2 bases, leaving 10 bases between the germline ends. In nucleotides, the CDR3 is TGCGCCAGCAGCTTGTCCGGGCCGGCCTACGAGCAGTACTTC. Protein sequence: CASSLSGPAYEQYF.

The genes are TRBV4-1 and TRBJ1-2; no reliable D call. Trimming left V 0 bases short and J 4 bases short, with 9 bases between. The CDR3 runs to 14 residues. The germline V gene has CDR1 MGHRA and CDR2 YSYEKL. The CDR3 sequence: CASSQDSLVYGYTF. The CDR3 nucleotides are TGCGCCAGCAGCCAAGATAGCTTGGTCTATGGCTACACCTTC.

The chain links TRBV30 to TRBJ2-7; possible D gene TRBD1, 5 bases. Germline CDR1 reads GTSNPN; CDR2 reads SVGIG (reference sequence). The CDR3 is 14 amino acids. V lost 0 bases and J 5 bases, leaving 14 bases between the germline ends. CDR3 amino acids: CAWSVKGGAHEQYF. The CDR3 nucleotides are TGTGCCTGGAGTGTGAAGGGTGGGGCCCACGAGCAGTACTTC. Full variable domain (remainder filled in from reference TRBV30 and TRBJ2-7): SQTIHQWPATLVQPVGSPLSLECTVEGTSNPNLYWYRQAAGRGLQLLFYSVGIGQISSEVPQNLSASRPQDRQFILSSKKLLLSDSGFYLCAWSVKGGAHEQYFGPGTRLTVT.

This clone was detected once. The chain has TRBV6-6 and TRBJ1-2; a weak D match, TRBD1 (6 bases). The CDR3 spans 13 residues. Germline CDR1 reads MNHNY; CDR2 reads SVGAGI (reference sequence). The V gene lost 2 bases and the J gene lost 7 bases, with 11 bases spanning the gap. The CDR3 reads CASSYVTGSGYTF. DNA for the CDR3: TGTGCCAGCAGTTACGTCACAGGGTCTGGCTACACCTTC.

The chain uses TRBV10-3 and TRBJ1-6, with 9 bases aligning to TRBD1. With V trimmed by 6 bases and J by 7 bases, 7 bases remained unmatched. Germline V gene sequence: CDR1 ENHRY, CDR2 SYGVKD. CDR3 size: 15 residues. The CDR3 DNA reads TGTGCCATCAGGGACAGGGGATTAGTCAATTCACCCCTCCACTTT. Encoded protein: CAIRDRGLVNSPLHF.

V is TRBV6-1 and J is TRBJ2-3; D possibly corresponds to TRBD1 (6 bases). Deletions cut 3 bases from V and 0 bases from J, with 16 bases between. The germline gives CDR1 MNHNS, CDR2 SASEGT. This CDR3 spans 17 amino acids. CDR3 amino acids: CASSDTSFRGSTDTQYF. The CDR3 coding sequence is TGTGCCAGCAGTGACACCTCATTTAGGGGGAGCACAGATACGCAGTATTTT.

The chain uses TRBV19 and TRBJ2-4; TRBD1 or TRBD2 may be the D gene (5 bases each). There are 14 residues in the CDR3. Trimming left V 4 bases short and J 8 bases short, with 15 bases between. Germline assignment: CDR1 LNHDA and CDR2 SQIVND (reference sequence). The CDR3 reads CASSTLTEGHIQYF. CDR3 in DNA: TGTGCCAGTAGTACCCTTACAGAGGGGCACATTCAGTACTTC.

The V gene is TRBV5-1, the J gene TRBJ2-7; the D is unclear. The V gene's germline CDR1 is SGHRS and CDR2 YFSETQ. V was pared by 0 bases and J by 6 bases, with 22 bases between. The CDR3 totals 17 residues. The CDR3 loop is CASSLAVTASTNLEQYF. The CDR3 DNA is TGCGCCAGCAGCTTGGCGGTTACGGCTAGTACGAATCTCGAGCAGTACTTC.

To note about this clone: Other DNA sequences of this sample code for an identical CDR3. The chain has TRBV6-1 and TRBJ2-5, with a tentative D call TRBD1 (5 bases). The CDR3 is 12 residues long. V gave up 3 bases and J gave up 5 bases, with 7 bases separating them. CDR1 and CDR2 from the germline V gene are MNHNS and SASEGT. Here the CDR3 reads CASSEGRETQYF. CDR3 bases: TGTGCCAGCAGTGAGGGGCGGGAGACCCAGTACTTC.

This chain's CDR3 is CASSFDRTGAYNSPLHF. DNA of the CDR3: TGTGCCAGCAGTTTCGACAGGACAGGGGCTTATAATTCACCCCTCCACTTT. V is TRBV28 and J is TRBJ1-6; 9 bases fit TRBD1. The germline V gene has CDR1 MDHEN and CDR2 SYDVKM. After removal of 3 bases from V and 4 bases from J, the junction contained 7 bases not matched to a gene. The CDR3 sequence is 17 residues long.

The chain carries TRBV5-4 and TRBJ2-2, with no clear D. Germline assignment: CDR1 SGHNT and CDR2 YYREEE (reference sequence). The V end was cut by 3 bases, the J end by 1 base, with 7 bases between. The length of the CDR3 is 14 residues. The CDR3 here is CASSSPENTGELFF. CDR3 sequence (DNA): TGTGCCAGCAGCTCGCCAGAGAACACCGGGGAGCTGTTTTTT.

For the CDR3, the DNA is TGTGCCAGCAGTTTATCTACTAGCGGGGCAGATACGCAGTATTTT. Translating gives CASSLSTSGADTQYF. The gene calls are TRBV28 and TRBJ2-3; 10 bases map to TRBD2. The CDR3 spans 15 residues. CDR1 MDHEN and CDR2 SYDVKM come from the germline V gene. Unmatched junction bases numbered 2, after V lost 1 base and J lost 4 bases.

This sequence joins TRBV30 and TRBJ2-1, with 16 bases that match TRBD2. The V and J ends lost 2 bases and 8 bases, in that order; junction bases with no gene match: 6. The germline V gene has CDR1 GTSNPN and CDR2 SVGIG (reference sequence). This CDR3 region has 16 residues. CDR3 amino acids: CAWSRGLAGGPDEQFF. The CDR3 coding sequence is TGTGCCTGGAGTCGGGGACTAGCGGGAGGGCCGGATGAGCAGTTCTTC.

This rearrangement joins TRBV5-1 to TRBJ2-5; D gene uncertain. The CDR3 totals 15 residues. V lost 1 base and J lost 1, with 11 bases in between. The germline CDR1 and CDR2 sequences are SGHRS and YFSETQ. CDR3 sequence reads: CASSLLGQTQETQYF. In nucleotides, the CDR3 is TGCGCCAGCAGCTTGTTAGGGCAAACCCAAGAGACCCAGTACTTC.

The chain is built from TRBV2 and TRBJ2-3; 7 positions agree with TRBD2. V lost 3 bases, J lost 1 base, and 7 bases stayed unmatched. Germline CDR1 SNHLY, CDR2 FYNNEI. The CDR3 spans 16 residues. The CDR3, as DNA: TGTGCCAGCAGTGATCAGGCCAGCGGGGGCACAGATACGCAGTATTTT. This encodes CASSDQASGGTDTQYF.

The chain recombines TRBV6-5 with TRBJ1-3, with D perhaps matching TRBD1 (5 bases). CDR1 is MNHEY and CDR2 is SVGAGI in the germline V gene. Trimming cost V 6 bases and J 0 bases, with 9 bases left between them. The length of the CDR3 is 14 residues. In nucleotides, the CDR3 is TGTGCCAGCAGACCAGGGACCTCTGGAAACACCATATATTTT. This sequence encodes CASRPGTSGNTIYF.

This clone was seen a single time. The chain uses TRBV7-2 and TRBJ2-2; TRBD1 agrees at 7 bases. The germline V gene encodes CDR1 SGHTA and CDR2 FQGNSA. Trimming removed 2 bases from V and 8 bases from J; junction bases left unmatched: 8. The CDR3 spans 15 residues. CDR3 DNA: TGTGCCAGCAGCTTAACCCGACAGGGATCGGGGGAGCTGTTTTTT. It codes for CASSLTRQGSGELFF.

The CDR3 nucleotides read TGTGCCAGTAGTGGTAGCGAGGGAAAGGGAGAGACCCAGTACTTC. The encoded protein is CASSGSEGKGETQYF. The rearrangement links TRBV19 to TRBJ2-5; maybe TRBD2 (5 bases). Germline V gives CDR1 LNHDA, CDR2 SQIVND (reference sequence). V was cut by 5 bases and J by 4 bases, with 17 bases left in between. This CDR3 contains 15 residues.

The chain joins TRBV13 to TRBJ2-3, with TRBD2 identical over 10 bases. The CDR3 runs 15 residues. Trimming cost V 5 bases and J 0 bases; bases outside gene matches: 2. Germline loops: CDR1 PRHDT, CDR2 FYEKMQ (reference sequence). The CDR3 protein is CASSLLAGSTDTQYF. For the CDR3, the DNA is TGTGCCAGCAGCCTACTAGCGGGAAGCACAGATACGCAGTATTTT.

This clone was detected only a few times. The rearrangement links TRBV6-1 to TRBJ1-1; 9 positions agree with TRBD1. Germline V gene lookup returns CDR1 MNHNS and CDR2 SASEGT. V lost 6 bases and J lost 5; bases outside the gene matches: 4. The CDR3 consists of 13 residues. The CDR3 here is CASRGTGRTEAFF. The DNA for the CDR3 is TGTGCCAGCAGGGGGACAGGGAGGACTGAAGCTTTCTTT.